The 21 T cell receptor beta chains reported below all come from one sample, sequenced in a study of CDR3 diversity in severe acne. From the PCR reads, TCRdb called clonotypes with MiXCR, one entry per CDR3 protein. The table lists tens of thousands of distinct CDR3 sequences, under 65% of them singletons, with around 15% in the top ten. Input material: blood. These receptors all come from a male donor in good health, without acne.

This clonotype was detected only once. The chain links TRBV7-2 to TRBJ2-7, with 10 bases lining up with TRBD2. J gave up 3 bases and V 5 bases, and 16 bases lay outside the gene matches. This CDR3 has 18 amino acids. CDR1 is SGHTA and CDR2 is FQGNSA in the germline V gene. The CDR3 nucleotides are TGTGCCAGCAGCACTCCTAGCGGGAGTGCGTATGGATACTACGAGCAGTACTTC. Its protein is CASSTPSGSAYGYYEQYF.

This clonotype was observed at least ten times. A much larger clone lies one base from this, so it may be a read error. This chain uses TRBV27 with TRBJ1-4; no clear D. The CDR3 length is 14 residues. V lost 7 bases, J lost 0 bases, and 9 bases lay in between. Looked up from germline, CDR1 is MNHEY and CDR2 is SMNVEV (reference sequence). The CDR3 loop reads CASTSVATNEKLFF. For the CDR3, the DNA is TGTGCCAGCACCTCGGTTGCAACTAATGAAAAACTGTTTTTT.

V and J are TRBV6-7 and TRBJ2-1; TRBD1 is a possible D gene (6 bases). TRBV6-7 is an ORF for which the function is uncertain. The CDR3 is made up of 16 amino acids. V lost 5 bases and J lost 2, with 16 bases in between. Here the CDR3 reads CASSITNRDTYNEQFF. CDR3 nucleotide sequence: TGTGCCAGCAGTATCACTAACAGGGACACCTACAATGAGCAGTTCTTC.

The chain joins TRBV11-3 to TRBJ2-7; TRBD1 aligns across 11 bases. Germline CDR1 SGHNT, CDR2 YENEEA. The CDR3 is 15 amino acids. The V gene end was trimmed by 9 bases and the J gene end by 2 bases; junction bases not matched to a gene: 9. The CDR3 DNA sequence: TGTGCCAGTAGAGCACCGGGACAGGGGGCCTACGAGCAGTACTTC. This encodes CASRAPGQGAYEQYF. Based on the CDR3 plus reference TRBV11-3 and TRBJ2-7, the full variable domain is EAGVVQSPRYKIIEKKQPVAFWCNPISGHNTLYWYLQNLGQGPELLIRYENEEAVDDSQLPKDRFSAERLKGVDSTLKIQPAELGDSAVYLCASRAPGQGAYEQYFGPGTRLTVT.

This clonotype was counted once. The chain is built from TRBV10-3 and TRBJ2-5; a weak D match, TRBD2 (6 bases). V was shortened by 6 bases and J by 7 bases, with 9 bases between the two germline ends. The CDR3 sequence is 11 residues long. Germline CDR1 ENHRY, CDR2 SYGVKD. As DNA, the CDR3 is TGTGCCATCAGGGGGGGAGGGACCCAGTACTTC. Translation: CAIRGGGTQYF.

The chain couples TRBV30 to TRBJ1-5, with D possibly TRBD1 on 6 matching bases. The CDR3 has 13 amino acids. Deletions cut 2 bases from V and 5 bases from J, with 10 bases between. Germline V gene lookup returns CDR1 GTSNPN and CDR2 SVGIG (reference sequence). The CDR3 reads CAWSPQGYQPQHF. DNA of the CDR3: TGTGCCTGGAGTCCCCAGGGGTATCAGCCCCAGCATTTT.

The chain combines TRBV10-3 with TRBJ1-2; D is possibly TRBD1 (5 bases). Germline CDR1 is ENHRY and CDR2 is SYGVKD. Trimming removed 2 bases at V and 5 bases at J, with 9 bases between. The CDR3 runs 13 residues. The CDR3 is CAISEQGIYGYTF. CDR3 nucleotides: TGTGCCATCAGTGAGCAGGGAATATATGGCTACACCTTC.

This clonotype has ten or more counts. The chain employs TRBV6-5 and TRBJ1-3; TRBD1 matches at 7 bases. The V and J ends lost 2 bases and 0 bases, in that order; junction bases with no gene match: 1. CDR3 length: 15 amino acids. In germline, CDR1 is MNHEY, CDR2 SVGAGI. In DNA form, the CDR3 reads TGTGCCAGCAGTTACGGGACAGCCTCTGGAAACACCATATATTTT. Translation gives CASSYGTASGNTIYF.

CDR3 protein: CASSYGLAGRYEQYF. For the CDR3, the DNA is TGTGCCAGCAGTTACGGACTAGCGGGACGCTACGAGCAGTACTTC. The chain is built from TRBV6-6 and TRBJ2-7; the match to TRBD2 covers 12 bases. Germline CDR1 reads MNHNY; CDR2 reads SVGAGI (reference sequence). The CDR3 totals 15 residues. Germline trimming cut 2 bases from V and 3 bases from J; bases unmatched to any gene: 2.

This clonotype has more than one count but fewer than ten. The chain is built from TRBV19 and TRBJ1-1; D unresolved. The germline V gene has CDR1 LNHDA and CDR2 SQIVND (reference sequence). Trimming took 4 bases from V and 2 from J, leaving 8 bases between them. CDR3 length equals 13 residues. For the CDR3, the DNA is TGTGCCAGTAGTACACAGATTAACACTGAAGCTTTCTTT. It yields the protein CASSTQINTEAFF.

This clonotype came up a few times. This chain connects TRBV29-1 to TRBJ1-1; D is ambiguous. Looked up from germline, CDR1 is SQVTM and CDR2 is ANQGSEA. V lost 3 bases and J lost 1, with 6 bases in between. This CDR3 region has 12 residues. CDR3 residues: CSVERANTEAFF. Here the CDR3 DNA reads TGCAGCGTTGAGCGTGCGAACACTGAAGCTTTCTTT.

The V and J genes are TRBV15 and TRBJ2-7; 9 nucleotides line up with TRBD1. The germline V gene has CDR1 LNHNV and CDR2 YYDKDF (reference sequence). After removal of 6 bases from V and 5 bases from J, the junction contained 5 bases not matched to a gene. The CDR3 extends over 13 amino acids. Written as DNA, the CDR3 is TGTGCCACCAGTCCGGACAGGGGTGACGAGCAGTACTTC. As protein: CATSPDRGDEQYF. The variable domain in full, with the rest retrieved from reference TRBV15 and TRBJ2-7, is DAMVIQNPRYQVTQFGKPVTLSCSQTLNHNVMYWYQQKSSQAPKLLFHYYDKDFNNEADTPDNFQSRRPNTSFCFLDIRSPGLGDTAMYLCATSPDRGDEQYFGPGTRLTVT.

This clonotype appeared many times. This rearrangement joins TRBV6-6 to TRBJ1-5, with a tentative D call TRBD1 (6 bases). The V end was cut by 9 bases, the J end by 0 bases, with 21 bases between. The length of the CDR3 is 17 residues. Per germline, CDR1 MNHNY and CDR2 SVGAGI (reference sequence). The CDR3 region has the DNA TGTGCCAGTACCGAACAGACAGGAGCCTATAGCAATCAGCCCCAGCATTTT. Its protein is CASTEQTGAYSNQPQHF.

This clonotype is deemed medium-sized (0.01 to 0.1%). This rearrangement joins TRBV7-8 to TRBJ2-2; D perhaps matches TRBD1 (5 bases). This CDR3 spans 16 amino acids. Germline V gene data show CDR1 as SGHVS and CDR2 as FQNEAQ. Between the trimmed V and J ends, which lost 6 bases and 1 base, there was a span of 15 bases. The CDR3 nucleotides read TGTGCCAGCAGGCCTAGGACCCAGGGGAACACCGGGGAGCTGTTTTTT. Protein: CASRPRTQGNTGELFF. Based on the CDR3 plus reference TRBV7-8 and TRBJ2-2, the full variable domain is GAGVSQSPRYKVAKRGQDVALRCDPISGHVSLFWYQQALGQGPEFLTYFQNEAQLDKSGLPSDRFFAERPEGSVSTLKIQRTQQEDSAVYLCASRPRTQGNTGELFFGEGSRLTVL.

V gene TRBV2 combines with J gene TRBJ2-6, with no clear D. This CDR3 has 15 amino acids. Between the trimmed V and J ends, which lost 4 bases and 0 bases, there was a span of 7 bases. Germline CDR1 reads SNHLY; CDR2 reads FYNNEI. The CDR3 protein is CASSAPPSGANVLTF. The CDR3, as DNA: TGTGCCAGCAGTGCCCCCCCCTCTGGGGCCAACGTCCTGACTTTC.

This clonotype has ten or more counts. The chain recombines TRBV2 with TRBJ2-7; unclear D gene. Trimming took 7 bases from V and 3 from J, leaving 10 bases between them. CDR3 length: 12 amino acids. Germline V gene sequence: CDR1 SNHLY, CDR2 FYNNEI. CDR3 loop: CASTVTNYEQYF. In nucleotides, the CDR3 is TGTGCCAGCACTGTTACTAACTACGAGCAGTACTTC.

This clonotype was detected a few times. V usage is TRBV3-1 and J usage is TRBJ1-2; the D is unclear. V lost 6 bases and J 3 bases, leaving 17 bases between the germline ends. Germline assignment: CDR1 LGHDT and CDR2 YNNKEL (reference sequence). The CDR3 consists of 15 residues. In DNA, the CDR3 is TGTGCCAGCAGTCTATACCGGACTGCAGACTATGGCTACACCTTC. Amino acids: CASSLYRTADYGYTF.

The rearrangement links TRBV2 to TRBJ1-5; unclear D gene. The CDR3 extends over 13 amino acids. Germline V gene lookup returns CDR1 SNHLY and CDR2 FYNNEI. V was clipped by 4 bases and J by 4 bases, with 8 bases between them. The chain's CDR3 is CASSAEGNQPQHF. CDR3 DNA: TGTGCCAGCAGTGCAGAGGGAAATCAGCCCCAGCATTTT.

In this sample, this clonotype turned up many times. The CDR3 nucleotides are TGTGCCAGCAGTCGAGGTTTTGAAGCTTTCTTT. Its translation is CASSRGFEAFF. The chain recombines TRBV12-3 or TRBV12-4 with TRBJ1-1, with no clear D. CDR3 length: 11 residues. Trimming left V 5 bases short and J 7 bases short, with 8 bases between.

This clonotype appeared once. This chain uses TRBV5-4 with TRBJ2-2; TRBD1 agrees at 8 bases. The CDR3 spans 16 residues. The ends lost 5 bases at V and 7 bases at J; junction bases unmatched: 13. Germline V gene sequence: CDR1 SGHNT, CDR2 YYREEE (reference sequence). CDR3 nucleotides: TGTGCCAGCAGTTCAGGGGGCTCTGGGGCCAACGGGGAGCTGTTTTTT. Protein product: CASSSGGSGANGELFF.

The chain couples TRBV4-1 to TRBJ2-2; 7 bases agree with TRBD2. V lost 8 bases and J lost 3; bases outside the gene matches: 3. In germline, CDR1 is MGHRA, CDR2 YSYEKL. The CDR3 covers 13 residues. The CDR3 is CASGRAYTGELFF. The CDR3 DNA reads TGCGCCAGCGGGAGGGCCTACACCGGGGAGCTGTTTTTT.